This T cell receptor (beta chain) was recovered during a study of cytomegalovirus exposure and HLA in healthy donors. The germline V gene encodes CDR1 LNHDA and CDR2 SQIVND (reference sequence). The CDR3 contains 15 residues. The J segment lost 4 bases and the V segment lost 3 bases, leaving 1 base of the junction unmatched. The study, taken as a whole, reports: Only CMV serostatus was available as immune exposure information. Despite most TCR sequences being rare, some public TCRs occurred in many donors. There were reportedly fewer N-insertions in an Asian-associated ancestry cluster than the roughly 700-donor mean, in a later analysis. Earlier analysis yielded a pattern in which most TCR beta V segments were productive about 90% or about 30% of the time.

For this clone: Antigen: not known.

With 60 Vbeta and 13 Jbeta primers, the PCR was carried out. Data came from immunoSEQ multiplex PCR; TCRdb stores just in-frame clones and leaves some out. The table lists roughly 190,000 clones, 87% of them singletons. V is TRBV19 and J is TRBJ2-1, with 12 bases fitting TRBD2. Material for sequencing was PBMCs. The sequence came from a boy between 2 and 10 years old in good health and CMV-seronegative. CDR3 region: CASSMTSGGYNEQFF. Here the CDR3 DNA reads TGTGCCAGTAGTATGACTAGCGGGGGTTACAATGAGCAGTTCTTC.